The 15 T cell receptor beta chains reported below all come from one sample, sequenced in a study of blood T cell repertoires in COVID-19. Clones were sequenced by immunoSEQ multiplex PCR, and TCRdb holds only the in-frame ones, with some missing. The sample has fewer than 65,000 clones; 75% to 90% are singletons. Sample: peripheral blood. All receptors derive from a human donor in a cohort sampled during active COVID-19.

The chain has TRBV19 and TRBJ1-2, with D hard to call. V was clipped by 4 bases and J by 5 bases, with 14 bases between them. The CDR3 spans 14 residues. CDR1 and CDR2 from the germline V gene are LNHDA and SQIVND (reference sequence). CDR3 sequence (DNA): TGTGCCAGTAGTACCAGCCCGGGAAGGTATGGCTACACCTTC. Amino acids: CASSTSPGRYGYTF.

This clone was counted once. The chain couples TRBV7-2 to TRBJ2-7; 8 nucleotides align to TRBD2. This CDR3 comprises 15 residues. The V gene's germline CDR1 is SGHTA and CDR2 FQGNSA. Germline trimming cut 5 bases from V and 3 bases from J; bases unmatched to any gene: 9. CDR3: CASSPAGGWDYEQYF. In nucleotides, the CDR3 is TGTGCCAGCAGCCCCGCGGGGGGATGGGACTACGAGCAGTACTTC.

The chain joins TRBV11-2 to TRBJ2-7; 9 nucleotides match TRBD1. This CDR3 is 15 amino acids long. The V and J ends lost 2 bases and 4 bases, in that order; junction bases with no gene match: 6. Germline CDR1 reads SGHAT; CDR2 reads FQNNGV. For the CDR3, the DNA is TGTGCCAGCAGCTTAAAGGGACAGGGCTTTTACGAGCAGTACTTC. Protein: CASSLKGQGFYEQYF.

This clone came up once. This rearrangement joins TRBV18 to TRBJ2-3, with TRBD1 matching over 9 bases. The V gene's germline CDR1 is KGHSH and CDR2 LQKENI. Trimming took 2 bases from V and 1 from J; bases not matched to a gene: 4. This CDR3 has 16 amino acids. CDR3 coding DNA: TGTGCCAGCTCACCAAAACAGGGGGCGGGCACAGATACGCAGTATTTT. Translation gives CASSPKQGAGTDTQYF.

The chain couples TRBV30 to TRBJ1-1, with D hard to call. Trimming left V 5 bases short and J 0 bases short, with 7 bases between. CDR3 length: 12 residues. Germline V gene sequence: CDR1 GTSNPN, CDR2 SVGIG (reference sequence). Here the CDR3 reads CAWCGMNTEAFF. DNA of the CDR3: TGTGCCTGGTGCGGGATGAACACTGAAGCTTTCTTT.

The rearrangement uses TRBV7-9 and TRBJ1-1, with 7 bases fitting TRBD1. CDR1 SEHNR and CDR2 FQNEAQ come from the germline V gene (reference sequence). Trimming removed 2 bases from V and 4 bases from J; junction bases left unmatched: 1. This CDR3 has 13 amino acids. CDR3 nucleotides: TGTGCCAGCAGCTTACAGGGGGGCACTGAAGCTTTCTTT. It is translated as CASSLQGGTEAFF. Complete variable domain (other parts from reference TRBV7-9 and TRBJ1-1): DTGVSQNPRHKITKRGQNVTFRCDPISEHNRLYWYRQTLGQGPEFLTYFQNEAQLEKSRLLSDRFSAERPKGSFSTLEIQRTEQGDSAMYLCASSLQGGTEAFFGQGTRLTVV.

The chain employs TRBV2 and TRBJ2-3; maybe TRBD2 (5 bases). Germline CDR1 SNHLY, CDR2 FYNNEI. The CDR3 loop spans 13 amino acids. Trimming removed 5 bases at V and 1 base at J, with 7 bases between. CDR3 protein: CASSSGGTDTQYF. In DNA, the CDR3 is TGTGCCAGCAGTTCCGGGGGCACAGATACGCAGTATTTT.

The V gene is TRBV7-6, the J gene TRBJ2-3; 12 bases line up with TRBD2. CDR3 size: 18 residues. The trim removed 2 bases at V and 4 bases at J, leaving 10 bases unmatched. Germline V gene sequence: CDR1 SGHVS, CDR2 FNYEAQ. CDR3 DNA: TGTGCCAGCAGCTTAAGAGGGACTAGCGGGTTTTTCCCAGATACGCAGTATTTT. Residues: CASSLRGTSGFFPDTQYF.

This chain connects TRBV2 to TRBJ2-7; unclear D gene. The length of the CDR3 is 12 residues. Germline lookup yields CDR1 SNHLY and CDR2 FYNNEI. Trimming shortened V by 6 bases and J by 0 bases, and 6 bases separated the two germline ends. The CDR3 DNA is TGTGCCAGCAGGAGAATCTCCTACGAGCAGTACTTC. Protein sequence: CASRRISYEQYF.

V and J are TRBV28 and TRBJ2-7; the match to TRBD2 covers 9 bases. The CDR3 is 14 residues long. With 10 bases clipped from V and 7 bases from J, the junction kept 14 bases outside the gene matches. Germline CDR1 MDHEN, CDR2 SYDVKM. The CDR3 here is CATAGGGGAEEQYF. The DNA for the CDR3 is TGTGCCACTGCTGGTGGCGGGGGGGCGGAAGAGCAGTACTTC.

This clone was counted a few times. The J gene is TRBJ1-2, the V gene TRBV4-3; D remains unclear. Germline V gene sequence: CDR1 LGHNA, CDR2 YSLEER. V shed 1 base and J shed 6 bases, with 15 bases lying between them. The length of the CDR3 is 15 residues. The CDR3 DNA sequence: TGCGCCAGCAGCCAAGGGGAAAGCGGCTCGGATGGCTACACCTTC. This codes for CASSQGESGSDGYTF.

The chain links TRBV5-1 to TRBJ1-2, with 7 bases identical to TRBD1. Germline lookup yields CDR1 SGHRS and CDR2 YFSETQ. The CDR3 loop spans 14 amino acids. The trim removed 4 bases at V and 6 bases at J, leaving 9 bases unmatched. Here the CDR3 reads CASSPTGLAHGYTF. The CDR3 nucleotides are TGCGCCAGCAGCCCGACAGGGCTTGCTCATGGCTACACCTTC.

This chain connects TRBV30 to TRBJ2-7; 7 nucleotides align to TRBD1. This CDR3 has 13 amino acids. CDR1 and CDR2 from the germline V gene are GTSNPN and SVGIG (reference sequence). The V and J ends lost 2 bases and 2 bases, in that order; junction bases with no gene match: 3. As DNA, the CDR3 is TGTGCCTGGAGTCCGGGACAGCCCTACGAGCAGTACTTC. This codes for CAWSPGQPYEQYF.

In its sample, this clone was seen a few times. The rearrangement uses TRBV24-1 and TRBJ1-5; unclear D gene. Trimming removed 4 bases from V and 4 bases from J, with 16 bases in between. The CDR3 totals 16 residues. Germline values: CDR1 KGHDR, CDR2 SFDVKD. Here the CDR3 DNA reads TGTGCCACCAGTGACCGCGACACCGTACTGAATCAGCCCCAGCATTTT. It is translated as CATSDRDTVLNQPQHF.

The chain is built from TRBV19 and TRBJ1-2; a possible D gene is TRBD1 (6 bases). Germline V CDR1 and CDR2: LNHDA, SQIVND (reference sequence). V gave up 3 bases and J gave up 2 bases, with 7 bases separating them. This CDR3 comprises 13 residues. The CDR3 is CASSMGANYGYTF. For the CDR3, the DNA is TGTGCCAGTAGTATGGGGGCGAACTATGGCTACACCTTC.